A single sample is the source of the 18 T cell receptor beta chains below, sequenced in a study of blood T cell repertoires in COVID-19. Assay used: immunoSEQ multiplex PCR; TCRdb lists only in-frame clones, some missing. Of about 68,000 clones detected, approximately 86% appear once; the ten largest clones hold roughly 1.4%. Sequencing was done on a sample of peripheral blood. All receptors derive from a woman in her sixties with acute or convalescent COVID-19.

The rearrangement uses TRBV5-1 and TRBJ1-1, with D hard to call. This CDR3 comprises 13 residues. CDR1 SGHRS and CDR2 YFSETQ come from the germline V gene. V was clipped by 0 bases and J by 4 bases, with 7 bases between them. The CDR3 nucleotides are TGCGCCAGCAGCTTGGAACAAACCACTGAAGCTTTCTTT. It encodes CASSLEQTTEAFF. Full variable domain (missing parts from reference TRBV5-1 and TRBJ1-1): KAGVTQTPRYLIKTRGQQVTLSCSPISGHRSVSWYQQTPGQGLQFLFEYFSETQRNKGNFPGRFSGRQFSNSRSEMNVSTLELGDSALYLCASSLEQTTEAFFGQGTRLTVV.

The CDR3 nucleotides are TGTGCCAGCAGCTCATCCCGGGACAGCTATACCTCCTACAATGAGCAGTTCTTC. Its translation: CASSSSRDSYTSYNEQFF. The rearrangement links TRBV5-4 to TRBJ2-1, with 7 bases aligning to TRBD1. The CDR3 spans 18 residues. With V trimmed by 3 bases and J by 0 bases, 12 bases remained unmatched. The germline V gene encodes CDR1 SGHNT and CDR2 YYREEE (reference sequence).

This clone was detected only a few times. This chain connects TRBV19 to TRBJ2-2, with D possibly being TRBD1 (5 bases). Trimming cost V 4 bases and J 5 bases, with 26 bases left between them. CDR1 LNHDA and CDR2 SQIVND come from the germline V gene (reference sequence). CDR3 length equals 19 residues. Written as DNA, the CDR3 is TGTGCCAGTAGTAGGGGCCGACGGGTGGCCAAGGTCGTGACCGGGGAGCTGTTTTTT. Residues: CASSRGRRVAKVVTGELFF.

The chain combines TRBV2 with TRBJ2-5, with TRBD2 matching 11 bases. Germline-derived CDR1 and CDR2 are SNHLY and FYNNEI. This CDR3 comprises 16 residues. J gave up 5 bases and V 3 bases, and 8 bases lay outside the gene matches. DNA of the CDR3: TGTGCCAGCAGTGACACCCGGGCTAGCGGGAGGGAGACCCAGTACTTC. This translates into CASSDTRASGRETQYF. Drawing the rest from reference TRBV2 and TRBJ2-5, the complete variable domain is EPEVTQTPSHQVTQMGQEVILRCVPISNHLYFYWYRQILGQKVEFLVSFYNNEISEKSEIFDDQFSVERPDGSNFTLKIRSTKLEDSAMYFCASSDTRASGRETQYFGPGTRLLVL.

This rearrangement joins TRBV19 to TRBJ1-1, with 7 nucleotides matching TRBD1. Germline CDR1 and CDR2: LNHDA and SQIVND (reference sequence). V lost 6 bases, J lost 5 bases, and 6 bases stayed unmatched. The length of the CDR3 is 13 residues. The CDR3 nucleotides are TGTGCCAGTAGATCAGGGGGTGGAACTGAAGCTTTCTTT. It is translated as CASRSGGGTEAFF.

The chain uses TRBV28 and TRBJ2-3, with D perhaps matching TRBD2 (6 bases). This CDR3 is 14 amino acids long. V was cut by 7 bases and J by 4 bases, with 15 bases left in between. Germline V gives CDR1 MDHEN, CDR2 SYDVKM. The CDR3 region is CASTVRGRSDTQYF. As DNA, the CDR3 is TGTGCCAGCACGGTGCGGGGCAGGTCAGATACGCAGTATTTT.

The chain uses TRBV7-3 and TRBJ2-1; tentatively, D is TRBD1 (6 bases). CDR3 length: 14 residues. The ends were cut back, 5 bases at V and 10 bases at J, with 18 bases in the middle. Germline CDR1 is SGHTA and CDR2 is FQGTGA. The DNA for the CDR3 is TGTGCCAGCAGCAAGACCGGGACAAGGAAAGAGCAGTTCTTC. It yields the protein CASSKTGTRKEQFF.

This clone was found once. V usage is TRBV7-2 and J usage is TRBJ1-1, with D tentatively TRBD1 (5 bases). The CDR3 sequence is 17 residues long. The germline V gene encodes CDR1 SGHTA and CDR2 FQGNSA. V shed 6 bases and J shed 2 bases, with 22 bases lying between them. The CDR3 loop reads CASSSGRRGAFNTEAFF. DNA for the CDR3: TGTGCCAGCAGTTCTGGCAGGAGGGGCGCCTTCAACACTGAAGCTTTCTTT.

This chain joins TRBV3-1 (or the pseudogene TRBV3-2) and TRBJ2-2, with 8 positions matching TRBD1. V lost 1 base, J lost 3 bases, and 4 bases stayed unmatched. The length of the CDR3 is 16 residues. Germline CDR1 reads LGHDT; CDR2 reads YNNKEL (reference sequence). CDR3 region: CASSQGPRGHTGELFF. The DNA for the CDR3 is TGTGCCAGCAGCCAAGGTCCCAGGGGGCACACCGGGGAGCTGTTTTTT.

The chain uses TRBV5-5 and TRBJ1-6; 10 bases fit TRBD1. V lost 4 bases, J lost 5 bases, and 6 bases stayed unmatched. This CDR3 has 16 amino acids. Per the germline V gene, CDR1 is SGHKS and CDR2 is YYEKEE (reference sequence). In nucleotides, the CDR3 is TGTGCCAGCAGCACCGGGACAGGGGCCAATAATTCACCCCTCCACTTT. The encoded protein is CASSTGTGANNSPLHF.

This clone showed up just a few times. The V call is TRBV3-1 (or the pseudogene TRBV3-2), the J call TRBJ2-7, with D unresolved. V lost 0 bases to trimming and J lost 5 bases, with 11 bases between them. The germline V gene has CDR1 LGHDT and CDR2 YNNKEL (reference sequence). The CDR3 is made up of 14 amino acids. CDR3 sequence (DNA): TGTGCCAGCAGCCAAGATACCCAGTCCCACGAGCAGTACTTC. This gives the protein CASSQDTQSHEQYF.

The chain links TRBV12-3 or TRBV12-4 to TRBJ1-1; D not certain. The CDR3 consists of 12 residues. V shed 3 bases and J shed 8 bases, with 10 bases lying between them. CDR3 sequence: CASSLLGGEAFF. The CDR3 coding sequence is TGTGCCAGCAGTTTGTTGGGAGGCGAAGCTTTCTTT.

This chain connects TRBV5-1 to TRBJ2-5; 9 nucleotides align to TRBD2. J was trimmed by 4 bases and V by 4 bases; bases with no gene match: 5. There are 14 residues in the CDR3. The germline gives CDR1 SGHRS, CDR2 YFSETQ. This CDR3 is CASSPGLASETQYF. Here the CDR3 DNA reads TGCGCCAGCAGCCCAGGACTAGCGTCAGAGACCCAGTACTTC.

The chain joins TRBV19 to TRBJ1-5, with TRBD1 matching over 7 bases. V dropped 1 base and J dropped 1; count of bases not matched to a gene: 4. The germline V gene has CDR1 LNHDA and CDR2 SQIVND (reference sequence). This CDR3 is 16 amino acids long. CDR3 amino acids: CASSIVRRGSNQPQHF. CDR3 DNA sequence: TGTGCCAGTAGTATAGTACGCAGGGGGAGCAATCAGCCCCAGCATTTT. The full variable domain, in which reference TRBV19 and TRBJ1-5 provide the parts outside the CDR3, is DGGITQSPKYLFRKEGQNVTLSCEQNLNHDAMYWYRQDPGQGLRLIYYSQIVNDFQKGDIAEGYSVSREKKESFPLTVTSAQKNPTAFYLCASSIVRRGSNQPQHFGDGTRLSIL.

The chain is built from TRBV27 and TRBJ2-5; the match to TRBD1 covers 11 bases. This CDR3 has 16 residues. V dropped 5 bases and J dropped 4; count of bases not matched to a gene: 9. From germline, CDR1 is MNHEY and CDR2 SMNVEV (reference sequence). CDR3 DNA sequence: TGTGCCAGCAGTCCAATTAGGGGGACAGGGGGAGAGACCCAGTACTTC. Its translation is CASSPIRGTGGETQYF.

The chain is built from TRBV7-2 and TRBJ2-2, with TRBD2 matching over 12 bases. The V and J ends lost 1 base and 6 bases, in that order; junction bases with no gene match: 9. Germline V gene sequence: CDR1 SGHTA, CDR2 FQGNSA. The CDR3 is 18 amino acids. The CDR3 DNA is TGTGCCAGCAGCTTAGAAGCTAGCGGGAGGGCGTTGGCCGGGGAGCTGTTTTTT. Amino acid sequence: CASSLEASGRALAGELFF.

The chain uses TRBV7-2 and TRBJ1-2; a weak D match, TRBD1 (5 bases). The CDR3 is 14 amino acids. Per the germline V gene, CDR1 is SGHTA and CDR2 is FQGNSA. The V end lost 0 bases, the J end lost 0 bases, and 5 bases lay between the germline ends. The CDR3 DNA is TGTGCCAGCAGCTTAGCGACAGCTAACTATGGCTACACCTTC. As protein: CASSLATANYGYTF.

The gene calls are TRBV10-3 and TRBJ1-4; 8 bases are shared with TRBD1. After removal of 10 bases from V and 5 bases from J, the junction contained 9 bases not matched to a gene. This CDR3 spans 14 amino acids. The germline CDR1 and CDR2 sequences are ENHRY and SYGVKD. The CDR3: CASQGDRPNEKLFF. The DNA for the CDR3 is TGTGCCAGCCAGGGGGACAGGCCAAATGAAAAACTGTTTTTT.